This TCR beta chain was observed in a study of T cell responses to AZD1222 COVID-19 vaccine. Study conclusions and caveats: Spike as a whole was targeted by vaccine-associated CD4 TCRs, dominant at 160-218 and 743-854. Targeting of unmutated variant regions was reportedly seen in nearly half of spike-specific TCRs. Increased Spike-specific TCR breadth and depth were observed after two AZD1222 doses. Donors skewed white British and female; clonal diversity was possibly underestimated.

Here immunoSEQ multiplex PCR was the method, and the copy in TCRdb shows in-frame clones only, minus some. The data hold about 84,000 clones, with over 80% observed a single time. This clone was detected only once. Its antigen remains unknown. The germline CDR1 and CDR2 sequences are LNHDA and SQIVND (reference sequence). The CDR3 totals 14 residues. With 7 bases clipped from V and 4 bases from J, the junction kept 9 bases outside the gene matches. The source is an adult who received the AZD1222 COVID-19 vaccine. The specimen was peripheral blood, collected 28 days after the second AZD1222 dose. J is TRBJ1-2 and V is TRBV19; the match to TRBD1 covers 7 bases. CDR3: CASTPGQLPYGYTF. In nucleotides, the CDR3 is TGTGCCAGTACGCCGGGACAGCTACCCTATGGCTACACCTTC.